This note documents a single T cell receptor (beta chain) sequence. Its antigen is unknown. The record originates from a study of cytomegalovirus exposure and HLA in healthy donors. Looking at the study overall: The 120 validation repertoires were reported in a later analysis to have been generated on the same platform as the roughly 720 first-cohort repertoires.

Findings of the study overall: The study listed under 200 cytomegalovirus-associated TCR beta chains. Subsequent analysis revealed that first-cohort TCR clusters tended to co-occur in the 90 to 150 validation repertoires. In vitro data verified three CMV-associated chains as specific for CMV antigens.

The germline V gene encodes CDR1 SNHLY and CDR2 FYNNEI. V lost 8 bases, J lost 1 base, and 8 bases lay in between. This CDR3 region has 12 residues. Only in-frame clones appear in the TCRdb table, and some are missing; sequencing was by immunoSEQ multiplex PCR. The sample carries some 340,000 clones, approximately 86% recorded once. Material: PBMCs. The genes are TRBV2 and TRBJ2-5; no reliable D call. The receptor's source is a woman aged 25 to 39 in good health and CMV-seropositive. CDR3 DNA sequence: TGTGCCAGCTGGCAGCGCCAAGAGACCCAGTACTTC. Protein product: CASWQRQETQYF.